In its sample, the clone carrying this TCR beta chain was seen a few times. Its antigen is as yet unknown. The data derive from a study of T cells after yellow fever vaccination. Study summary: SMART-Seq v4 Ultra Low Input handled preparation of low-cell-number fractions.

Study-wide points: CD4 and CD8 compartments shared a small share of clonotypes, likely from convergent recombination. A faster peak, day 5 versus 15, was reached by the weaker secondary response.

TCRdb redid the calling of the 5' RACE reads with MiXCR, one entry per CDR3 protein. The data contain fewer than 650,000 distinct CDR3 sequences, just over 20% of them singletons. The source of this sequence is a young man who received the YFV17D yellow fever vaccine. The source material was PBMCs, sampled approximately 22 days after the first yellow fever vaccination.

The CDR3 coding sequence is TGTGCCAGCAGCTTTCAGGGGGCTTTCAATCAGCCCCAGCATTTT. Residues: CASSFQGAFNQPQHF. The rearrangement links TRBV7-8 to TRBJ1-5, with TRBD1 matching 8 bases. Germline CDR1 SGHVS, CDR2 FQNEAQ. V lost 3 bases and J lost 3; bases outside the gene matches: 4. CDR3 size: 15 residues.